This passage covers 27 T cell receptor beta chains from one sample sequenced in a study of neurological immune-mediated disorders. Using its own MiXCR run on the 5' RACE reads, TCRdb lists one record per CDR3 protein. The sample has roughly 67,000 distinct CDR3 sequences, approximately 4.1% seen once. Sequences were obtained from PBMCs. All receptors come from a man aged 45-65 years with multiple sclerosis.

About this clonotype: Given a much more abundant clone one base away, this may be a read error. The chain uses TRBV12-3 or TRBV12-4 and TRBJ2-5, with no clear D. The CDR3 consists of 15 residues. The germline V and J ends were trimmed by 3 bases and 4 bases, with 15 bases remaining between them. Here the CDR3 reads CASSFSLRLAETQYF. The DNA of the CDR3 is TGTGCCAGCAGTTTTAGTTTGCGACTCGCAGAGACCCAGTACTTC.

As regards this clonotype: This may stem from a read error, because a much larger clone lies one nucleotide away. The chain uses TRBV27 and TRBJ2-3, with 7 bases matching TRBD1. Germline V lookup: CDR1 MNHEY, CDR2 SMNVEV (reference sequence). This CDR3 region has 14 residues. CDR3 sequence reads: CSSSPRDRGWTQYF. In DNA, the CDR3 is TGTTCCAGCAGTCCCCGGGACAGAGGTTGGACGCAGTATTTT.

The rearrangement joins TRBV10-2 to TRBJ1-6; D is ambiguous. Trimming cost V 10 bases and J 5 bases, with 12 bases left between them. The CDR3 totals 13 residues. Germline V gene data show CDR1 as WSHSY and CDR2 as SAAADI. The CDR3 sequence is CANRGTDNSPLHF. CDR3 nucleotides: TGCGCCAACCGAGGAACAGATAATTCACCCCTCCACTTT.

This clonotype was detected a few times. The rearrangement uses TRBV7-3 and TRBJ2-2; D gene uncertain. The CDR3 sequence is 13 residues long. Trimming removed 1 base at V and 6 bases at J, with 6 bases between. Per germline, CDR1 SGHTA and CDR2 FQGTGA. The CDR3 region is CASSLSFSGELFF. The CDR3 bases are TGTGCCAGCAGCTTAAGTTTTTCCGGGGAGCTGTTTTTT.

This clonotype was observed many times. CDR3 DNA sequence: TGTGCCAGCAGAACCCCCGGGACAGGCCCCTATGGCTACACCTTC. Translated: CASRTPGTGPYGYTF. J is TRBJ1-2 and V is TRBV6-6; 8 nucleotides align to TRBD1. There are 15 residues in the CDR3. Germline assignment: CDR1 MNHNY and CDR2 SVGAGI (reference sequence). Trimming cost V 6 bases and J 4 bases; bases outside gene matches: 10.

This clonotype has at least ten counts. The chain combines TRBV4-3 with TRBJ1-2; weak D call: TRBD1 (6 bases). The germline V gene has CDR1 LGHNA and CDR2 YSLEER. The CDR3 consists of 15 residues. Deletions cut 0 bases from V and 7 bases from J, with 15 bases between. CDR3 residues: CASSQDLGGLRGYTF. CDR3 DNA sequence: TGCGCCAGCAGCCAAGATCTTGGGGGGCTACGTGGCTACACCTTC.

This clonotype showed up many times. V usage is TRBV7-3 and J usage is TRBJ2-5, with D maybe TRBD1 (6 bases). The CDR3 is 13 residues long. V was pared by 5 bases and J by 1 base, with 8 bases between. Germline CDR1 SGHTA, CDR2 FQGTGA. The CDR3 here is CASSRDIQETQYF. In DNA, the CDR3 is TGTGCCAGCAGCAGGGACATCCAAGAGACCCAGTACTTC.

The table lists this clonotype with many counts. The junction departs from the called germline gene at one end, perhaps through a read error. V usage is TRBV5-4 and J usage is TRBJ1-5, with D possibly TRBD1 on 5 matching bases. CDR3 size: 14 residues. The germline gives CDR1 SGHNT, CDR2 YYREEE (reference sequence). CDR3 loop: CASSLEGANQPQNF. As DNA, the CDR3 is TGTGCCAGCAGCTTGGAAGGGGCAAACCAGCCCCAGAATTTT.

On this clonotype itself: At one end, the junction sequence differs from germline, possibly due to a read error. V usage is TRBV20-1 and J usage is TRBJ1-6; 7 bases align to TRBD1. CDR1 DFQATT and CDR2 SNEGSKA come from the germline V gene (reference sequence). The CDR3 consists of 15 residues. In DNA form, the CDR3 reads TGCAGTGCTAGAGATCGGAGACAGGGTAATTCACCCCTCAACTTT. Its translation is CSARDRRQGNSPLNF.

This clonotype appeared a few times. The chain is built from TRBV6-5 and TRBJ1-2; TRBD1 might be the D (6 bases). The V end lost 6 bases, the J end lost 4 bases, and 18 bases lay between the germline ends. The CDR3 is 15 residues long. From germline, CDR1 is MNHEY and CDR2 SVGAGI. CDR3 nucleotide sequence: TGTGCCAGCAGCGGGTCGGCCAGGGGAGGCTATGGCTACACCTTC. This codes for CASSGSARGGYGYTF.

This clonotype has a count of ten or more. The chain combines TRBV5-8 with TRBJ2-7; D is ambiguous. Germline V gene lookup returns CDR1 SGHTS and CDR2 YDEGEE. V was cut by 1 base and J by 0 bases, with 8 bases left in between. This CDR3 contains 14 residues. The DNA of the CDR3 is TGTGCCAGCAGCTTGAGTTGGGGCTCCTACGAGCAGTACGTC. It is translated as CASSLSWGSYEQYV.

The sample holds many counts of this clonotype. This chain joins TRBV29-1 and TRBJ2-7; 10 bases map to TRBD2. CDR3 length: 14 residues. Germline lookup yields CDR1 SQVTM and CDR2 ANQGSEA. V was pared by 4 bases and J by 3 bases, with 6 bases of the junction left unmatched. In DNA form, the CDR3 reads TGCAGCGTTGGACTAGCGGGCAGGGGCTACGAGCAGTACTTC. This encodes CSVGLAGRGYEQYF.

This clonotype was found many times. A read error may account for a junction end that differs from germline. The rearrangement links TRBV15 to TRBJ1-5; 10 bases are a match to TRBD1. This CDR3 has 14 residues. Germline CDR1 and CDR2: LNHNV and YYDKDF (reference sequence). Written as DNA, the CDR3 is TGTGCCACCAGCCTCGACAGGGGGCCTCAGCCCCAGAATTTT. It codes for CATSLDRGPQPQNF.

The rearrangement joins TRBV12-3 or TRBV12-4 to TRBJ2-5; 14 nucleotides align to TRBD2. V lost 5 bases and J lost 5; bases outside the gene matches: 7. The CDR3 totals 16 residues. This CDR3 is CASSPGTSGSRETQYF. Here the CDR3 DNA reads TGTGCCAGCAGTCCCGGGACTAGCGGGAGTAGGGAGACCCAGTACTTC.

The sample holds many counts of this clonotype. It may be a read error: a sequence one base away is much more abundant. V gene TRBV12-3 or TRBV12-4 combines with J gene TRBJ2-2; D perhaps matches TRBD1 (5 bases). Trimming left V 4 bases short and J 6 bases short, with 27 bases between. The CDR3 length is 19 residues. The CDR3 coding sequence is TGTGCCAGCAGTTCATTCCGTGCAAGGCGCAGGGCCAACGCCGGGGAGCTGTTTTTT. As protein: CASSSFRARRRANAGELFF.

This clonotype was found many times. The chain uses TRBV7-6 and TRBJ2-7; 14 bases are a match to TRBD2. After removal of 5 bases from V and 2 bases from J, the junction contained 8 bases not matched to a gene. The CDR3 extends over 17 amino acids. The germline gives CDR1 SGHVS, CDR2 FNYEAQ. Here the CDR3 reads CASSPGLAGGQAYEQYF. CDR3 coding DNA: TGTGCCAGCAGCCCCGGACTAGCGGGGGGCCAAGCCTACGAGCAGTACTTC.

This clonotype was seen at least ten times. The V and J genes are TRBV9 and TRBJ2-3; TRBD1 aligns across 10 bases. J was trimmed by 5 bases and V by 0 bases; bases with no gene match: 15. Germline V gives CDR1 SGDLS, CDR2 YYNGEE. The CDR3 is made up of 19 amino acids. CDR3 DNA: TGTGCCAGCAGCGTAGCGCCCTGGTGGGGGGACAGGGGCAAAGATACGCAGTATTTT. Its protein product is CASSVAPWWGDRGKDTQYF.

This clonotype was seen ten or more times. This chain connects TRBV15 to TRBJ1-2; D unresolved. The length of the CDR3 is 13 residues. V lost 1 base, J lost 4 bases, and 7 bases lay in between. CDR1 and CDR2 from the germline V gene are LNHNV and YYDKDF (reference sequence). The CDR3 nucleotides are TGTGCCACCAGCAGAGGACTGCTCTATGGCTACACCTTC. Protein sequence: CATSRGLLYGYTF. The full variable domain, with the rest looked up from reference TRBV15 and TRBJ1-2, is DAMVIQNPRYQVTQFGKPVTLSCSQTLNHNVMYWYQQKSSQAPKLLFHYYDKDFNNEADTPDNFQSRRPNTSFCFLDIRSPGLGDTAMYLCATSRGLLYGYTFGSGTRLTVV.

This clonotype was found many times. The chain carries TRBV27 and TRBJ2-2; D unresolved. CDR1 is MNHEY, CDR2 SMNVEV, per germline (reference sequence). Trimming stripped 6 bases from V and 0 bases from J, with 8 bases between. This CDR3 region has 14 residues. CDR3 region: CASSFGSNTGELFF. The DNA for the CDR3 is TGTGCCAGCAGCTTTGGGTCGAACACCGGGGAGCTGTTTTTT.

This rearrangement joins TRBV4-3 to TRBJ2-3, with 12 nucleotides matching TRBD2. Germline V gene data show CDR1 as LGHNA and CDR2 as YSLEER. V was clipped by 0 bases and J by 6 bases; unmatched bases: 4. The CDR3 consists of 16 residues. In nucleotides, the CDR3 is TGCGCCAGCAGCCAAGATCTAGCGGGGGGGTCGGATACGCAGTATTTT. This encodes CASSQDLAGGSDTQYF.

This clonotype has only a few counts. Given a much more abundant clone one base away, this may be a read error. V gene TRBV9 combines with J gene TRBJ2-1; D perhaps matches TRBD1 (5 bases). V was trimmed by 0 bases and J by 8 bases, leaving 15 bases between them. Germline V gene data show CDR1 as SGDLS and CDR2 as YYNGEE. CDR3 length: 15 amino acids. This chain's CDR3 is CASSVEGATGDEQFF. In nucleotides, the CDR3 is TGTGCCAGCAGCGTAGAAGGGGCAACAGGAGATGAGCAGTTCTTC.

This clonotype was counted at least ten times. The chain joins TRBV7-9 to TRBJ1-1; D possibly corresponds to TRBD1 (5 bases). V was pared by 6 bases and J by 11 bases, with 19 bases between. CDR1 SEHNR and CDR2 FQNEAQ come from the germline V gene (reference sequence). The CDR3 totals 13 residues. The CDR3: CASRDPNRGNAFF. The CDR3 bases are TGTGCCAGCAGGGATCCCAATCGGGGGAATGCTTTCTTT.

This clonotype was observed at least ten times. CDR3 sequence reads: CASSSGQAATNEKLFF. CDR3 nucleotide sequence: TGTGCCAGCAGCTCGGGACAAGCTGCAACTAATGAAAAACTGTTTTTT. The V call is TRBV11-2, the J call TRBJ1-4; D is perhaps TRBD1 (6 bases). The V and J ends lost 4 bases and 0 bases respectively, with 12 bases between them. CDR1 is SGHAT and CDR2 is FQNNGV in the germline V gene. This CDR3 is built from 16 residues.

This clonotype was recorded at least ten times. The genes are TRBV4-2 and TRBJ1-1, with TRBD1 as a possible D gene (5 bases). Between the trimmed V and J ends, which lost 2 bases and 3 bases, there was a span of 13 bases. The V gene's germline CDR1 is LGHNA and CDR2 YNFKEQ. This CDR3 has 15 residues. The CDR3 is CASSQTQGADTEAFF. CDR3 nucleotides: TGTGCCAGCAGCCAAACCCAGGGAGCCGACACTGAAGCTTTCTTT.

This clonotype has ten or more counts. This chain links TRBV12-3 or TRBV12-4 with TRBJ1-1, with a tentative D call TRBD1 (6 bases). Trimming took 6 bases from V and 3 from J, leaving 14 bases between them. The CDR3 sequence is 14 residues long. The CDR3 here is CASSRTGAYTEAFF. For the CDR3, the DNA is TGTGCCAGCAGCCGAACGGGGGCCTACACTGAAGCTTTCTTT.

This clonotype has at least ten counts. This rearrangement joins TRBV9 to TRBJ2-2, with D unresolved. The CDR3 is 14 residues long. The germline V and J ends were trimmed by 3 bases and 1 base, with 7 bases remaining between them. The germline gives CDR1 SGDLS, CDR2 YYNGEE. The CDR3 is CASSGRQNTGELFF. CDR3 bases: TGTGCCAGCAGCGGTCGACAGAACACCGGGGAGCTGTTTTTT. Complete variable domain (other parts from reference TRBV9 and TRBJ2-2): DSGVTQTPKHLITATGQRVTLRCSPRSGDLSVYWYQQSLDQGLQFLIQYYNGEERAKGNILERFSAQQFPDLHSELNLSSLELGDSALYFCASSGRQNTGELFFGEGSRLTVL.

This clonotype has ten or more counts. The rearrangement joins TRBV5-1 to TRBJ2-1; D is unresolved. The CDR3 has 16 residues. Germline V CDR1 and CDR2: SGHRS, YFSETQ. Between the trimmed V and J ends, which lost 0 bases and 0 bases, there was a span of 10 bases. DNA for the CDR3: TGCGCCAGCAGCTTGGGGGCGGTGAGCTCCTACAATGAGCAGTTCTTC. Its translation is CASSLGAVSSYNEQFF.